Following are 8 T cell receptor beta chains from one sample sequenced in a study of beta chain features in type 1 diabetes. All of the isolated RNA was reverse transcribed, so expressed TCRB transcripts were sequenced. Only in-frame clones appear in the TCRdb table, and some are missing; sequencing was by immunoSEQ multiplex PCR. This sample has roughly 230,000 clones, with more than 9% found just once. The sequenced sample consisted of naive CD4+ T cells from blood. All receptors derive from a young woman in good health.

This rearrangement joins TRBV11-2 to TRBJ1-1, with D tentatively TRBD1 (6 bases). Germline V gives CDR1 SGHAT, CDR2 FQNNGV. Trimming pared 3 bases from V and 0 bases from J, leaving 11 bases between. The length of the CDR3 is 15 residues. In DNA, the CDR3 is TGTGCCAGCAGCTTGGGCACAGGGTTGAACACTGAAGCTTTCTTT. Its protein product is CASSLGTGLNTEAFF.

The CDR3 bases are TGTGCCAGCAGTGAACTCGGGGTCGGGACCCAGTACTTC. Encoded protein: CASSELGVGTQYF. This chain joins TRBV6-1 and TRBJ2-5; D perhaps matches TRBD2 (5 bases). The CDR3 extends over 13 amino acids. V was clipped by 2 bases and J by 7 bases, with 11 bases between them. Germline V gives CDR1 MNHNS, CDR2 SASEGT.

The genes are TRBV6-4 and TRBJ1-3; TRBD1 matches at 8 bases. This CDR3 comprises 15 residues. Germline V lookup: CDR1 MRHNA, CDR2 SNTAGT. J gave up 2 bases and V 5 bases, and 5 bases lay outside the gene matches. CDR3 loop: CASSKGQGAGNTIYF. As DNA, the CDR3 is TGTGCCAGCAGTAAAGGACAGGGAGCTGGAAACACCATATATTTT.

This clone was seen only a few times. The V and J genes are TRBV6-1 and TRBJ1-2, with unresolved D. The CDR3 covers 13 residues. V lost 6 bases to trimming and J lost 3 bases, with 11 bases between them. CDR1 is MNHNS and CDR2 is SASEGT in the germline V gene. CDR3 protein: CASSRSDHYGYTF. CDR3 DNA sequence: TGTGCCAGCAGCCGGTCTGATCACTATGGCTACACCTTC.

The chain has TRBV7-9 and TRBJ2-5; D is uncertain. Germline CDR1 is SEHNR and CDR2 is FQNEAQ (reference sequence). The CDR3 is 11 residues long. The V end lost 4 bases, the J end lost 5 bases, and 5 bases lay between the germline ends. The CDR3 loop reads CASSSKETQYF. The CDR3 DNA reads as TGTGCCAGCAGCTCTAAGGAGACCCAGTACTTC.

CDR3 sequence: CASRGGQGGPSNQPQHF. CDR3 DNA sequence: TGTGCCAGCAGGGGTGGGCAGGGAGGCCCTAGCAATCAGCCCCAGCATTTT. The rearrangement uses TRBV27 and TRBJ1-5; possibly TRBD1 for D (5 bases). Germline-derived CDR1 and CDR2 are MNHEY and SMNVEV (reference sequence). The CDR3 extends over 17 amino acids. With 6 bases removed from V and 0 bases from J, the gap between germline ends came to 18 bases.

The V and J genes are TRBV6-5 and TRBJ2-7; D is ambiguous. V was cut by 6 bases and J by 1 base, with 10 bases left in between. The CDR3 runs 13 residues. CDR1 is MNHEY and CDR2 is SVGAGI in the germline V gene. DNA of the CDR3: TGTGCCAGCAGGGCACCAGGTTCCTACGAGCAGTACTTC. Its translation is CASRAPGSYEQYF.

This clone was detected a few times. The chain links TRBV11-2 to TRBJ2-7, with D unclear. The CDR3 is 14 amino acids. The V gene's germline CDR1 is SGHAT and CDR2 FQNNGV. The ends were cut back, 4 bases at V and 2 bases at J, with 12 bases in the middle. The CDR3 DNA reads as TGTGCCAGCAGCTCCATTAAACATCCCTACGAGCAGTACTTC. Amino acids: CASSSIKHPYEQYF.